This TCR beta chain appears in the sequencing data of a study of cytomegalovirus exposure and HLA in healthy donors. Primers for the PCR totalled 60 Vbeta and 13 Jbeta. Authors' data handling: In a later analysis, some 80 million unique TCR beta chains included roughly 11 million shared by two or more donors. TCRdb's table, derived via immunoSEQ multiplex PCR, lists solely in-frame clones and lacks some. Clone size and V and J calls were adopted from that table, with D and trimming inferred from the DNA. The sample comprises more than 100,000 clones, 50% to 75% of which are singletons, and roughly 2.5% rests with the top ten. Study-level findings and limits: Sequencing likely generated an artifact that appeared as a cluster of highly shared sequence variants. The authors listed 180 or so TCR beta chains as cytomegalovirus-associated.

A word on this clone: Antigen specificity is unknown.

This TCR came from a woman aged 40 to 50 in good health and CMV-seronegative. Source material: PBMCs.

The CDR3 DNA sequence: TGTGCCAGCAGCTTAGCGGGAGGACAGGGGAACACTGAAGCTTTCTTT. This gives the protein CASSLAGGQGNTEAFF. The chain carries TRBV7-9 and TRBJ1-1; 8 bases fit TRBD1. V gave up 0 bases and J gave up 1 base; unmatched junction bases: 4. The CDR3 has 16 residues. CDR1 SEHNR and CDR2 FQNEAQ come from the germline V gene (reference sequence). Looking up the rest from reference TRBV7-9 and TRBJ1-1 gives the full variable domain: DTGVSQNPRHKITKRGQNVTFRCDPISEHNRLYWYRQTLGQGPEFLTYFQNEAQLEKSRLLSDRFSAERPKGSFSTLEIQRTEQGDSAMYLCASSLAGGQGNTEAFFGQGTRLTVV.